This T cell receptor beta chain comes out of a study of beta chain features in type 1 diabetes. Across the whole study: Sorted cells numbering some 110 million were examined across all samples. Study results and limitations: Sequencing from cDNA could over-represent high-TCR-expressing cells.

All of the isolated RNA was reverse transcribed, so expressed TCRB transcripts were sequenced. Sequencing used immunoSEQ multiplex PCR; TCRdb keeps in-frame clones, though not all of them. This sample has about 230,000 clones, with around 10% found just once. Concerning this clone: Its antigen remains unidentified.

In germline, CDR1 is LNHDA, CDR2 SQIVND (reference sequence). The CDR3 runs to 15 residues. Trimming cost V 0 bases and J 2 bases, with 10 bases left between them. The sequence derives from a woman between 18 and 29 years old in good health. This chain connects TRBV19 to TRBJ1-2; D unresolved. The specimen sequenced was naive CD4+ T cells from blood. CDR3 sequence: CASSIDRWSNYGYTF. The CDR3, as DNA: TGTGCCAGTAGTATAGATCGGTGGTCAAACTATGGCTACACCTTC.